The 23 T cell receptor beta chains below come from one sample, sequenced in a study of T cell changes during pregnancy in multiple sclerosis. The method was immunoSEQ multiplex PCR; TCRdb's version includes in-frame clones alone and lacks a portion of them. The data hold roughly 100,000 clones, with about 90% observed a single time. The specimen comprised peripheral blood, sampled after pregnancy. The receptors come from a female donor with multiple sclerosis, enrolled in a pregnancy study.

This rearrangement joins TRBV6-4 to TRBJ2-2, with D hard to call. Germline values: CDR1 MRHNA, CDR2 SNTAGT. Trimming left V 4 bases short and J 3 bases short, with 9 bases between. The CDR3 runs 14 residues. As DNA, the CDR3 is TGTGCCAGCAGTGCTTCTCTTCACACCGGGGAGCTGTTTTTT. This gives the protein CASSASLHTGELFF.

V is TRBV7-8 and J is TRBJ2-7, with D tentatively TRBD2 (7 bases). CDR1 is SGHVS, CDR2 FQNEAQ, per germline. Trimming left V 1 base short and J 0 bases short, with 22 bases between. The CDR3 has 19 amino acids. DNA for the CDR3: TGTGCCAGCAGCTTAGGAGGTGAAGGGGGGGGGATTAGCTCCTACGAGCAGTACTTC. Its translation is CASSLGGEGGGISSYEQYF. The complete variable domain, with remaining parts taken from reference TRBV7-8 and TRBJ2-7, reads GAGVSQSPRYKVAKRGQDVALRCDPISGHVSLFWYQQALGQGPEFLTYFQNEAQLDKSGLPSDRFFAERPEGSVSTLKIQRTQQEDSAVYLCASSLGGEGGGISSYEQYFGPGTRLTVT.

Only a few counts were recorded for this clone. The chain joins TRBV18 to TRBJ1-6; a possible D gene is TRBD1 (5 bases). CDR1 and CDR2 from the germline V gene are KGHSH and LQKENI. V gave up 4 bases and J gave up 7 bases, with 14 bases separating them. The CDR3 covers 15 residues. The CDR3 region has the DNA TGTGCCAGCTCACTTGGGGCAGTCCCAAATTCACCCCTCCACTTT. Its translation: CASSLGAVPNSPLHF.

This chain uses TRBV29-1 with TRBJ2-7; 13 bases fit TRBD2. The junction had 8 bases not matched to a gene; V was cut back by 7 bases and J by 5 bases. CDR3 length: 14 amino acids. The germline V gene encodes CDR1 SQVTM and CDR2 ANQGSEA. CDR3 region: CSAQLAGGPNEQYF. The CDR3 coding sequence is TGCAGCGCACAACTAGCGGGAGGGCCCAACGAGCAGTACTTC.

The J gene is TRBJ2-7, the V gene TRBV7-9, with a tentative D call TRBD2 (6 bases). Germline V lookup: CDR1 SEHNR, CDR2 FQNEAQ (reference sequence). The CDR3 is made up of 16 amino acids. V lost 4 bases and J 2 bases, leaving 18 bases between the germline ends. The CDR3 loop reads CASSSQGGLPAYEQYF. The CDR3 coding sequence is TGTGCCAGCAGCTCACAAGGCGGACTACCTGCCTACGAGCAGTACTTC.

The J gene is TRBJ1-4, the V gene TRBV6-1; no reliable D call. Germline V lookup: CDR1 MNHNS, CDR2 SASEGT. Trimming took off 6 bases at V and 7 bases at J, with 18 bases between the two ends. The CDR3 sequence is 15 residues long. Written as DNA, the CDR3 is TGTGCCAGCAGGGACTCGAAACGGGCGGTTGAAAAACTGTTTTTT. Protein product: CASRDSKRAVEKLFF.

This chain links TRBV27 with TRBJ2-3; tentative D call: TRBD2 (6 bases). The CDR3 totals 17 residues. The ends were cut back, 4 bases at V and 3 bases at J, with 20 bases in the middle. Germline V gene data show CDR1 as MNHEY and CDR2 as SMNVEV (reference sequence). CDR3 in amino acids: CASSSNPLKRVTDTQYF. For the CDR3, the DNA is TGTGCCAGCAGTTCAAACCCCTTGAAGCGGGTAACAGATACGCAGTATTTT.

This chain uses TRBV11-2 with TRBJ2-3; TRBD2 matches at 13 bases. The CDR3 is 15 amino acids. The trim removed 6 bases at V and 10 bases at J, leaving 10 bases unmatched. Germline loops: CDR1 SGHAT, CDR2 FQNNGV. The CDR3 bases are TGTGCCAGCAGAACACTAGCGGGAGGGCCGGCAGCGCAGTATTTT. This sequence encodes CASRTLAGGPAAQYF.

The V gene is TRBV5-1, the J gene TRBJ2-6, with D maybe TRBD2 (6 bases). Germline-derived CDR1 and CDR2 are SGHRS and YFSETQ. With 3 bases removed from V and 2 bases from J, the gap between germline ends came to 9 bases. This CDR3 contains 15 residues. The CDR3 sequence is CASSSGTAGANVLTF. In DNA form, the CDR3 reads TGCGCCAGCAGCTCCGGGACTGCTGGGGCCAACGTCCTGACTTTC.

The chain employs TRBV27 and TRBJ2-3; 10 bases fit TRBD2. V was clipped by 8 bases and J by 0 bases; unmatched bases: 11. Germline CDR1 is MNHEY and CDR2 is SMNVEV (reference sequence). The CDR3 loop spans 17 amino acids. The CDR3 here is CASGEAGGDSSTDTQYF. CDR3 nucleotide sequence: TGTGCCAGCGGGGAAGCGGGAGGGGATTCTAGCACAGATACGCAGTATTTT.

The chain links TRBV9 to TRBJ2-3; 15 bases fit TRBD2. The CDR3 is made up of 18 amino acids. Losses at the gene ends were 0 bases for V and 5 bases for J; bases not matched to a gene: 7. CDR1 is SGDLS, CDR2 YYNGEE, per germline. The CDR3 sequence is CASSVGGRTSGGGDTQYF. The CDR3 DNA reads as TGTGCCAGCAGCGTAGGAGGACGGACTAGCGGGGGGGGAGATACGCAGTATTTT.

This rearrangement joins TRBV21-1 to TRBJ1-3. TRBV21-1 is listed as a pseudogene. This CDR3 region has 15 residues. The CDR3 region has the DNA TGTGCCAGCAGCAAAGGGAGGATTTCTGGAAACACCATATATTTT. This encodes CASSKGRISGNTIYF.

The chain links TRBV19 to TRBJ1-4; 9 nucleotides match TRBD1. Per the germline V gene, CDR1 is LNHDA and CDR2 is SQIVND (reference sequence). J was trimmed by 4 bases and V by 10 bases; bases with no gene match: 7. This CDR3 has 14 amino acids. The CDR3 DNA reads TGTGCCACCCAACCGGGACAGGGTAATGAAAAACTGTTTTTT. Translated: CATQPGQGNEKLFF.

V usage is TRBV10-3 and J usage is TRBJ2-7; the D gene is possibly TRBD1 (5 bases). The CDR3 is made up of 11 amino acids. The germline V gene has CDR1 ENHRY and CDR2 SYGVKD. The ends were cut back, 0 bases at V and 8 bases at J, with 5 bases in the middle. The DNA of the CDR3 is TGTGCCATCAGTGAGTCGGACAAGCAGTACTTC. Residues: CAISESDKQYF.

This clone came up once. The chain is built from TRBV18 and TRBJ1-1; 7 bases are shared with TRBD1. V was pared by 5 bases and J by 4 bases, with 7 bases of the junction left unmatched. There are 14 residues in the CDR3. Germline V CDR1 and CDR2: KGHSH, LQKENI. CDR3 loop: CASSSTGLGTEAFF. CDR3 DNA: TGTGCCAGCTCATCGACAGGGCTTGGCACTGAAGCTTTCTTT. The full variable domain, with the rest looked up from reference TRBV18 and TRBJ1-1, is NAGVMQNPRHLVRRRGQEARLRCSPMKGHSHVYWYRQLPEEGLKFMVYLQKENIIDESGMPKERFSAEFPKEGPSILRIQQVVRGDSAAYFCASSSTGLGTEAFFGQGTRLTVV.

This clone has a single count. V and J are TRBV30 and TRBJ1-5; no reliable D call. The germline V and J ends were trimmed by 0 bases and 6 bases, with 12 bases remaining between them. This CDR3 is 14 amino acids long. Germline loops: CDR1 GTSNPN, CDR2 SVGIG (reference sequence). CDR3 in DNA: TGTGCCTGGAGTGTAATCGGGGTTGGTCAGCCCCAGCATTTT. It is translated as CAWSVIGVGQPQHF.

The genes are TRBV11-2 and TRBJ2-3; TRBD1 might be the D (7 bases). V lost 5 bases to trimming and J lost 2 bases, with 20 bases between them. Germline V lookup: CDR1 SGHAT, CDR2 FQNNGV. This CDR3 contains 17 residues. DNA of the CDR3: TGTGCCAGCAGCCCCAGGGGGGCCGTCGGCCTCACAGATACGCAGTATTTT. It translates to CASSPRGAVGLTDTQYF.

This clone was found once. CDR3 coding DNA: TGTGCCAGCAGCTTTGTCAGGTACACTGAAGCTTTCTTT. The encoded protein is CASSFVRYTEAFF. This chain links TRBV7-2 with TRBJ1-1; D remains unclear. V dropped 3 bases and J dropped 3 bases, with 8 bases sitting between them. There are 13 residues in the CDR3. Germline V gene sequence: CDR1 SGHTA, CDR2 FQGNSA.

This chain joins TRBV30 and TRBJ2-3; tentatively, D is TRBD2 (5 bases). Germline CDR1 GTSNPN, CDR2 SVGIG (reference sequence). Deletions cut 5 bases from V and 2 bases from J, with 17 bases between. CDR3 length: 15 amino acids. For the CDR3, the DNA is TGTGCCTGGGTCCGGGAAGAGTGGATCACAGATACGCAGTATTTT. It codes for CAWVREEWITDTQYF. The variable domain in full, completed from reference TRBV30 and TRBJ2-3, reads SQTIHQWPATLVQPVGSPLSLECTVEGTSNPNLYWYRQAAGRGLQLLFYSVGIGQISSEVPQNLSASRPQDRQFILSSKKLLLSDSGFYLCAWVREEWITDTQYFGPGTRLTVL.

The chain joins TRBV11-2 to TRBJ1-1; D is unresolved. This CDR3 is 13 amino acids long. Germline lookup yields CDR1 SGHAT and CDR2 FQNNGV. Trimming took off 3 bases at V and 7 bases at J, with 12 bases between the two ends. Here the CDR3 DNA reads TGTGCCAGCAGCTTGCAGGTTGAGTTTGAAGCTTTCTTT. It translates to CASSLQVEFEAFF.

The rearrangement links TRBV4-1 to TRBJ1-1, with TRBD1 matching 9 bases. Germline values: CDR1 MGHRA, CDR2 YSYEKL. This CDR3 is 18 amino acids long. J lost 0 bases, V lost 0 bases, and 8 bases had no gene match. This chain's CDR3 is CASSQDWTGDEMNTEAFF. The CDR3 region has the DNA TGCGCCAGCAGCCAAGATTGGACAGGGGACGAGATGAACACTGAAGCTTTCTTT.

The chain is built from TRBV29-1 and TRBJ2-5; tentative D call: TRBD1 (6 bases). CDR3 length equals 12 residues. Trimming cost V 6 bases and J 5 bases, with 13 bases left between them. Per germline, CDR1 SQVTM and CDR2 ANQGSEA. Written as DNA, the CDR3 is TGCAGCGTGGGGGCAGTGGGTGAGACCCAGTACTTC. Translation gives CSVGAVGETQYF.

This chain links TRBV9 with TRBJ2-2; 14 bases fit TRBD2. Germline assignment: CDR1 SGDLS and CDR2 YYNGEE. This CDR3 comprises 17 residues. The junction had 10 bases not matched to a gene; V was cut back by 4 bases and J by 8 bases. The CDR3, as DNA: TGTGCCAGCAGCTCCAGGGGACTAGCGGGAGTCAGGGGGGAGCTGTTTTTT. Its protein is CASSSRGLAGVRGELFF.